This T cell receptor beta chain emerged from a study of blood T cell repertoires in COVID-19. Trimming removed 0 bases from V and 0 bases from J, with 15 bases in between. Looked up from germline, CDR1 is SGDLS and CDR2 is YYNGEE. This CDR3 comprises 17 residues. The study recruited people aged roughly 18 to 95 years across about 25 US areas. Grouping used clinical history reported by participants in a survey and questionnaire. The table came from immunoSEQ multiplex PCR; TCRdb's copy has only in-frame clones and leaves some out. In the table there are about 380,000 clones, 87% of which are singletons.

This TCR was sampled from a man aged 30 to 39 who had recovered from COVID-19. This chain joins TRBV9 and TRBJ1-1; D possibly corresponds to TRBD1 (6 bases). Specimen: PBMCs or T cells enriched from blood (not recorded which). As DNA, the CDR3 is TGTGCCAGCAGCGTAGACCAGGTGGCAGGGGTGAACACTGAAGCTTTCTTT. Residues: CASSVDQVAGVNTEAFF. Together with reference TRBV9 and TRBJ1-1, the CDR3 gives the full variable domain: DSGVTQTPKHLITATGQRVTLRCSPRSGDLSVYWYQQSLDQGLQFLIQYYNGEERAKGNILERFSAQQFPDLHSELNLSSLELGDSALYFCASSVDQVAGVNTEAFFGQGTRLTVV.